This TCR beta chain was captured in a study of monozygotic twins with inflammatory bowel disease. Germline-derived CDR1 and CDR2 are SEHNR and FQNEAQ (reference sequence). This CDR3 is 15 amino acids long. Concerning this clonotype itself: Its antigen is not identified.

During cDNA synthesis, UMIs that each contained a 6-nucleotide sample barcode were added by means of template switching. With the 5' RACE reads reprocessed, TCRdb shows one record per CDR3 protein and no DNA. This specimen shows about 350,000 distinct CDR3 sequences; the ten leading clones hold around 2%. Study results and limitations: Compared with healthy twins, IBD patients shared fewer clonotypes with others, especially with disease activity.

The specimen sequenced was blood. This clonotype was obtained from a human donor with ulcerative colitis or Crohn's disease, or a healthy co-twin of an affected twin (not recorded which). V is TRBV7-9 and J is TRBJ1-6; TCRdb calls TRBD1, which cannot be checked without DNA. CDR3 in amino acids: CASSPRDSRNSPLHF.